These T cell receptor beta chains were read from a single sample in a study of cytomegalovirus exposure and HLA in healthy donors. Only in-frame clones appear in the TCRdb table, and some are missing; sequencing was by immunoSEQ multiplex PCR. The table lists 150,000 to 200,000 clones, 77% of them singletons. Sequencing was done on a sample of PBMCs. The receptor source for this set is a woman aged 25 to 39 in good health and CMV-seronegative. Both conserved end residues are part of each CDR3. The order of the fields is D gene, V gene, clone size, J gene, CDR3 length, CDR3 protein, CDR3 DNA. A D gene is named only where the DNA matches it firmly. Clone size is given for some rows only: seen once, a few or many times, or a class if the clone is expanded.

d_gene: TRBD2
v_gene: TRBV5-1
abundance: NA
j_gene: TRBJ2-3
len: 21
CDR3aa: CASSYPLGLAGGPPPTDTQYF
CDR3nt: TGCGCCAGCAGCTACCCGTTGGGACTAGCGGGAGGGCCCCCCCCCACAGATACGCAGTATTTT

d_gene: TRBD1
v_gene: TRBV25-1
abundance: NA
j_gene: TRBJ2-1
len: 16
CDR3aa: CASSPLGTGNYNEQFF
CDR3nt: TGTGCCAGCAGTCCCCTAGGGACAGGCAATTACAATGAGCAGTTCTTC

d_gene: TRBD2
v_gene: TRBV5-1
abundance: NA
j_gene: TRBJ2-5
len: 17
CDR3aa: CASSLIAGGGTMETQYF
CDR3nt: TGCGCCAGCAGCTTAATAGCGGGAGGGGGAACGATGGAGACCCAGTACTTC

d_gene: NA
v_gene: TRBV5-5
abundance: NA
j_gene: TRBJ1-5
len: 16
CDR3aa: CASSLSHLGGNQPQHF
CDR3nt: TGTGCCAGCAGCTTGTCACATCTAGGCGGCAATCAGCCCCAGCATTTT

d_gene: NA
v_gene: TRBV29-1
abundance: few
j_gene: TRBJ2-7
len: 13
CDR3aa: CSFYSGVSYEQYF
CDR3nt: TGCAGCTTTTATTCCGGGGTTTCCTACGAGCAGTACTTC

d_gene: NA
v_gene: TRBV25-1
abundance: once
j_gene: TRBJ1-1
len: 14
CDR3aa: CASRGLGPVTEAFF
CDR3nt: TGTGCCAGCAGGGGATTGGGGCCGGTGACTGAAGCTTTCTTT

d_gene: NA
v_gene: TRBV25-1
abundance: few
j_gene: TRBJ2-2
len: 15
CDR3aa: CASAKRGGDTGELFF
CDR3nt: TGTGCCAGCGCCAAGAGGGGGGGGGACACCGGGGAGCTGTTTTTT

d_gene: TRBD1
v_gene: TRBV27
abundance: once
j_gene: TRBJ1-4
len: 14
CDR3aa: CASRWTGGSEKLFF
CDR3nt: TGTGCCAGCCGATGGACAGGGGGGAGTGAAAAACTGTTTTTT

d_gene: TRBD1
v_gene: TRBV19
abundance: NA
j_gene: TRBJ2-7
len: 14
CDR3aa: CASSTSGTGLEQYF
CDR3nt: TGTGCCAGTAGTACCTCCGGGACAGGCCTCGAGCAGTACTTC

d_gene: TRBD2
v_gene: TRBV4-3
abundance: few
j_gene: TRBJ2-1
len: 15
CDR3aa: CASNIGLAVRDEQFF
CDR3nt: TGCGCCAGCAACATCGGACTAGCCGTACGCGATGAGCAGTTCTTC